The rows below give T cell receptor beta chains drawn from one sample of a study of follicular helper T cells after annual influenza vaccination. TCRdb keeps only in-frame clones here, not all; method: immunoSEQ multiplex PCR. Of about 14,000 clones in the sample, approximately 84% were seen once. The source was CXCR5- memory CD4+ T cells sorted from blood, collected on the day of influenza vaccination. The receptors come from an adult who received the influenza vaccine. Both conserved end residues are part of each CDR3. A D gene is named only where the DNA matches it firmly. The size of a clone is reported for some rows only, either as once, few or many, or as a class for expanded clones.

j_call v_call clone_size d_call cdr3_length cdr3_nt cdr3_aa
TRBJ2-1 TRBV28 . . 15 TGTGCCAGCAGTTACAGCGGCAGCTCCTACAATGAGCAGTTCTTC CASSYSGSSYNEQFF
TRBJ1-5 TRBV2 few . 13 TGTGCATGGAGCTATAATAGCAATCAGCCCCAGCATTTT CAWSYNSNQPQHF
TRBJ1-1 TRBV7-2 . TRBD1 14 TGTGCCAGCAGCTTGACAGGGCAGAGGACTGAAGCTTTCTTT CASSLTGQRTEAFF
TRBJ2-2 TRBV13 . TRBD1 15 TGTGCCAGCAGCAGACTACTGGGGACAGCCGGGGAGCTGTTTTTT CASSRLLGTAGELFF
TRBJ2-7 TRBV7-6 . . 13 TGTGCCAGCAGCGATAGAAGGGGTTCCGAGCAGTACTTC CASSDRRGSEQYF
TRBJ2-2 TRBV7-2 . . 15 TGTGCCAGCATGGCCGGGGCGCTGGACACCGGGGAGCTGTTTTTT CASMAGALDTGELFF
TRBJ2-5 TRBV5-4 . TRBD2 16 TGTGCCAGCAGCTTGAATGGCGGGGGGGCCCAAGAGACCCAGTACTTC CASSLNGGGAQETQYF
TRBJ1-2 TRBV28 once . 15 TGTGCCAGCACCCCTGTGGGCGGGGGGGGCTATGGCTACACCTTC CASTPVGGGGYGYTF
TRBJ2-5 TRBV19 . . 16 TGTGCCAGTAGTTTAAGACAGAAGTTTAACTTAGAGACCCAGTACTTC CASSLRQKFNLETQYF
TRBJ1-1 TRBV5-1 . TRBD1 15 TGCGCCAGCAGCTTCGACAGGGCGGCGAACACTGAAGCTTTCTTT CASSFDRAANTEAFF
TRBJ2-3 TRBV9 . . 14 TGTGCCAGCAGCAAACAGGGATGGGGAGATACGCAGTATTTT CASSKQGWGDTQYF
TRBJ2-2 TRBV7-2 . . 13 TGTGCCAGCAGCTCCTATCAGCCAGGGGAGCTGTTTTTT CASSSYQPGELFF
TRBJ1-1 TRBV5-1 . . 12 TGCGCCAGCAGCTTGGCAGACACTGAAGCTTTCTTT CASSLADTEAFF
TRBJ1-5 TRBV6-5 few . 14 TGTGCCAGCAGTAAACGGCGTGAGAATCAGCCCCAGCATTTT CASSKRRENQPQHF
TRBJ2-7 TRBV10-3 . TRBD1 13 TGTGCCACCTCGACAGGGGGGCTGCACGAGCAGTACTTC CATSTGGLHEQYF
TRBJ1-4 TRBV9 . . 14 TGTGCCAGCAGCGTAGGCCCGTCTAGGGAAAAACTGTTTTTT CASSVGPSREKLFF
TRBJ2-1 TRBV4-1 . . 15 TGCGCCAGCAGCCAATTCCTCCTTGGATCCAATTGGCAGTTCTTC CASSQFLLGSNWQFF
TRBJ2-5 TRBV18 . . 15 TGTGCCAGCTCCCCTACTCAAGCGGTTAAAGAGACCCAGTACTTC CASSPTQAVKETQYF
TRBJ2-3 TRBV6-4 . . 13 TGTGCCAGCAGTAGGACAGGCACAGATACGCAGTATTTT CASSRTGTDTQYF
TRBJ2-7 TRBV6-8 . . 13 TGTGCCAACCCTAATGGAGTCACCTACGAGCAGTACTTC CANPNGVTYEQYF
TRBJ2-7 TRBV18 . TRBD1 16 TGTGCCAGCTCACCACAAGGGGACAGGGGGATCTACGAGCAGTACTTC CASSPQGDRGIYEQYF
TRBJ2-2 TRBV7-3 . . 13 TGTGCCAGCAGCTTAACCAGAACCGGGGAGCTGTTTTTT CASSLTRTGELFF
TRBJ1-4 TRBV6-5 . . 14 TGTGCCAGCAGGAAGGGTTCACCTAATGAAAAACTGTTTTTT CASRKGSPNEKLFF
TRBJ1-6 TRBV5-1 . . 13 TGCGCCAGCAGCCGGGACGGTACTTCACCCCTCCACTTT CASSRDGTSPLHF
TRBJ2-5 TRBV19 . . 13 TGTGCCAGCAAACGACTGGGACAAGAGACCCAGTACTTC CASKRLGQETQYF
TRBJ2-5 TRBV5-8 . . 17 TGTGCCAGCAGCCGCGGCCCCGGGACGCCTAACCAAGAGACCCAGTACTTC CASSRGPGTPNQETQYF
TRBJ1-1 TRBV6-1 few . 12 TGTGCCAGCAGGGCAGGGAATACTGAAGCTTTCTTT CASRAGNTEAFF
TRBJ2-1 TRBV9 . . 15 TGTGCCAGCAGCGTAGTGGAGAGCTCCTACAATGAGCAGTTCTTC CASSVVESSYNEQFF
TRBJ1-4 TRBV5-1 . . 16 TGCGCCAGCAGCTTGGTACCCGGGGCAACTAATGAAAAACTGTTTTTT CASSLVPGATNEKLFF
TRBJ1-6 TRBV28 . . 17 TGTGCCAGCAGTTCCCTAGGGCGGGCCTCCTATAATTCACCCCTCCACTTT CASSSLGRASYNSPLHF
TRBJ1-2 TRBV5-1 . TRBD1 15 TGCGCCAGCAGCTTTACAGGGGCCTTTAACTATGGCTACACCTTC CASSFTGAFNYGYTF
TRBJ1-6 TRBV7-9 . . 15 TGTGCCAGCAGCTTAGGGGCTGGGTCTAATTCACCCCTCCACTTT CASSLGAGSNSPLHF
TRBJ1-4 TRBV7-9 few . 15 TGTGCCAGCAGCTTATCTCAGGGGACCAATGAAAAACTGTTTTTT CASSLSQGTNEKLFF
TRBJ2-7 TRBV7-3 few . 16 TGTGCCAGCAGCTTATCCCCCGCAGGGATCCGGGGCGAGCAGTACTTC CASSLSPAGIRGEQYF
TRBJ2-7 TRBV6-1 . . 15 TGTGCCAGCGCCGTGTCAGGGACAAATTCCTACGAGCAGTACTTC CASAVSGTNSYEQYF
TRBJ2-3 TRBV11-2 . . 16 TGTGCCAGCAGCCAGGCGGGAGCAGGGGGTTCAGATACGCAGTATTTT CASSQAGAGGSDTQYF
TRBJ2-5 TRBV2 . TRBD2 15 TGTGCCAGCAGTGGGATCGCGGGGGACCGGGAGACCCAGTACTTC CASSGIAGDRETQYF
TRBJ2-5 TRBV29-1 . . 14 TGCAGCGTAGCCCCAAGGATGATCCAAGAGACCCAGTACTTC CSVAPRMIQETQYF
TRBJ2-3 TRBV9 few . 13 TGTGCCAGCAGCGTACAGGTCACAGATACGCAGTATTTT CASSVQVTDTQYF
TRBJ1-2 TRBV20-1 . . 11 TGCAGTGCTAGAGGAGGGGTGAGCTACACCTTC CSARGGVSYTF
TRBJ2-3 TRBV6-5 . . 14 TGTGCCAGCAGTCTCAACTGGTACACAGATACGCAGTATTTT CASSLNWYTDTQYF
TRBJ2-2 TRBV5-1 . . 16 TGCGCCAGCAGCCCCTTACCGGGGACCGACACCGGGGAGCTGTTTTTT CASSPLPGTDTGELFF
TRBJ1-2 TRBV7-2 . . 14 TGTGCCAGCAGCTTTCACAGGTCAAACTATGGCTACACCTTC CASSFHRSNYGYTF
TRBJ2-3 TRBV7-3 . TRBD1 12 TGTGCCAGCAGCGCAGGGGGCGATACGCAGTATTTT CASSAGGDTQYF
TRBJ2-2 TRBV7-8 . . 15 TGTGCCAGCAGCTTCTCCTCACAGGGAATCGGGGAGCTGTTTTTT CASSFSSQGIGELFF
TRBJ2-7 TRBV11-2 . TRBD1 15 TGTGCCAGCAGCTTTCTGACAGGGTACTCCTACGAGCAGTACTTC CASSFLTGYSYEQYF
TRBJ2-3 TRBV6-5 once TRBD1 15 TGTGCCAGCAGTTACTACGGACAGGCCACAGATACGCAGTATTTT CASSYYGQATDTQYF
TRBJ1-6 TRBV30 few . 15 TGTGCCTGGAGCGTAGACAGCTCCTATAATTCACCCCTCCACTTT CAWSVDSSYNSPLHF
TRBJ2-3 TRBV6-1 once . 12 TGTGCCAGCAGTATTATTTCGGATACGCAGTATTTT CASSIISDTQYF
TRBJ2-1 TRBV5-4 . . 16 TGTGCCAGCAGCTTGGACGGGACTTGGGTAAACAATGAGCAGTTCTTC CASSLDGTWVNNEQFF
TRBJ2-1 TRBV7-2 few . 14 TGTGCCAGCAGCTTAGTGGCCAGCGCGGATGAGCAGTTCTTC CASSLVASADEQFF
TRBJ2-7 TRBV28 . . 12 TGTGCCAGCAGTTTGCCCGGCTACGAGCAGTACTTC CASSLPGYEQYF
TRBJ2-7 TRBV11-2 . . 17 TGTGCCAGCAGCTCAAGAAAACAGGGAGCCCAAGGGTACGAGCAGTACTTC CASSSRKQGAQGYEQYF
TRBJ1-1 TRBV7-2 . . 16 TGTGCCAGCAGCTTAAGGTCAGGCACAGGGAGGACTGAAGCTTTCTTT CASSLRSGTGRTEAFF
TRBJ1-1 TRBV7-9 . . 15 TGTGCCAGCAGCTTAGTGGGGACCTCGAACACTGAAGCTTTCTTT CASSLVGTSNTEAFF